This paragraph reports one T cell receptor beta chain. Its matching antigen is unknown. This specimen comes from a study of cytomegalovirus exposure and HLA in healthy donors. Study in general: A subsequent analysis reported that the 120 validation repertoires were produced on the same platform that had also been used for the roughly 670 first-cohort repertoires. Study-wide results and caveats: As confirmed in vitro, a few CMV-associated chains were specific for CMV antigens.

The germline V and J ends were trimmed by 2 bases and 0 bases, with 8 bases remaining between them. There are 15 residues in the CDR3. Germline assignment: CDR1 MNHNS and CDR2 SASEGT. The protocol was immunoSEQ multiplex PCR, while the TCRdb copy is restricted to in-frame clones and leaves out a portion. The sample carries under 200,000 clones, roughly nine tenths recorded once. The sample comprised PBMCs. This TCR came from a man aged 18-30 years in good health and CMV-seropositive. The genes are TRBV6-1 and TRBJ1-3; no firm D call. This CDR3 is CASSELEDSGNTIYF. The CDR3 DNA is TGTGCCAGCAGTGAATTAGAGGACTCTGGAAACACCATATATTTT.